A single sample gave rise to the 2 T cell receptor beta chains below, sequenced in a study of PD-L1 blockade in urothelial cancer. This table comes from immunoSEQ multiplex PCR, and its TCRdb copy is limited to in-frame clones, with some not included. This sample yields 95,000 to 100,000 clones, of which around 86% are seen a single time; roughly 2% belongs to the top ten. The sample's time point: pretreatment peripheral blood. The sample here was PBMCs, taken around atezolizumab (anti-PD-L1) treatment. Receptors originate from a man aged 55 to 70 with urothelial cancer.

As DNA, the CDR3 is TGTGCCAGCATCGAGGGCTCTGGAAACACCATATATTTT. As protein: CASIEGSGNTIYF. The chain links TRBV28 to TRBJ1-3, with D unresolved. The CDR3 runs to 13 residues. The ends were cut back, 7 bases at V and 0 bases at J, with 7 bases in the middle. CDR1 and CDR2 from the germline V gene are MDHEN and SYDVKM.

The chain employs TRBV5-1 and TRBJ2-1; 7 bases are shared with TRBD2. CDR1 and CDR2 from the germline V gene are SGHRS and YFSETQ. The CDR3 is 15 amino acids. V shed 3 bases, J shed 2 bases, and the junction held 5 bases outside the gene matches. For the CDR3, the DNA is TGCGCCAGCAGCTCTAGCGGCCCACCCTACAATGAGCAGTTCTTC. This sequence encodes CASSSSGPPYNEQFF.